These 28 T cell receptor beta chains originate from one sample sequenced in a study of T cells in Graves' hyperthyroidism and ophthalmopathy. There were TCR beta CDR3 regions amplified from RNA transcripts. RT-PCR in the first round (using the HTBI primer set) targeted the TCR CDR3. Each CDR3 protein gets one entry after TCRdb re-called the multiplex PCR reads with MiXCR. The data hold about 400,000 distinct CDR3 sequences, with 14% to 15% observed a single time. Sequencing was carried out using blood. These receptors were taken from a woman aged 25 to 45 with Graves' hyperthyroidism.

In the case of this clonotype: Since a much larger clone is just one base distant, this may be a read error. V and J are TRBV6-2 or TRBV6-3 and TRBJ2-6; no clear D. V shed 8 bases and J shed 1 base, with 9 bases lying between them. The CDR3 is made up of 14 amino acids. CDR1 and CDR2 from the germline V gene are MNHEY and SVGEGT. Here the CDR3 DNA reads TGTGCCAGCGGTGACACTTCTGGGGCCAACGTCCTGACTTTC. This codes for CASGDTSGANVLTF.

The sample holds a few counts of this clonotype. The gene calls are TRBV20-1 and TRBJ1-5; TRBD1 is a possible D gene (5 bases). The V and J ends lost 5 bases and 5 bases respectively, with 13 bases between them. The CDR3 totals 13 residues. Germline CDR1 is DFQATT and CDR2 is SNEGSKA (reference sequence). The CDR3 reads CSASDSLDQPQHF. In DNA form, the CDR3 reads TGCAGTGCTTCCGACAGTCTTGATCAGCCCCAGCATTTT.

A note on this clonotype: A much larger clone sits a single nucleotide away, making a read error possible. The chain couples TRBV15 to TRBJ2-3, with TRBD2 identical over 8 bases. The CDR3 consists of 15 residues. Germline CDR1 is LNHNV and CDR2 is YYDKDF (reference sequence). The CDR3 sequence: CATSSTSGPTGTQYF. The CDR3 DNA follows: TGTGCCACCAGCAGTACTAGCGGCCCCACAGGTACGCAGTATTTT. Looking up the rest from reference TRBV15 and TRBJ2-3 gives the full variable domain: DAMVIQNPRYQVTQFGKPVTLSCSQTLNHNVMYWYQQKSSQAPKLLFHYYDKDFNNEADTPDNFQSRRPNTSFCFLDIRSPGLGDTAMYLCATSSTSGPTGTQYFGPGTRLTVL.

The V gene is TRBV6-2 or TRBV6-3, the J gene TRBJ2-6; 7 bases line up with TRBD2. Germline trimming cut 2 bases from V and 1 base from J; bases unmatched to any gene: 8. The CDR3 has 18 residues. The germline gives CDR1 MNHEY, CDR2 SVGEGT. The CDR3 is CASSYGRGSFSGANVLTF. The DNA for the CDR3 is TGTGCCAGCAGTTACGGGAGGGGATCCTTTTCTGGGGCCAACGTCCTGACTTTC.

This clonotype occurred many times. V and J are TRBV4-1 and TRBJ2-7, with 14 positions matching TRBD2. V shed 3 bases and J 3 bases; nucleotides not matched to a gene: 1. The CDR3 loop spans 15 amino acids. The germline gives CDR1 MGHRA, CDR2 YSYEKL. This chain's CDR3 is CASSHGTSGSYEQYF. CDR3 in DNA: TGCGCCAGCAGCCATGGGACTAGCGGGAGCTACGAGCAGTACTTC.

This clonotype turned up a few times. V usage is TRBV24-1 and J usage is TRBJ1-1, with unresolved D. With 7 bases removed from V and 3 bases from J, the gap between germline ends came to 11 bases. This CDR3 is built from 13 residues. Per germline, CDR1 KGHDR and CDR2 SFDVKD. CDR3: CATRVDGYTEAFF. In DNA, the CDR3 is TGTGCCACCAGGGTCGACGGGTACACTGAAGCTTTCTTT.

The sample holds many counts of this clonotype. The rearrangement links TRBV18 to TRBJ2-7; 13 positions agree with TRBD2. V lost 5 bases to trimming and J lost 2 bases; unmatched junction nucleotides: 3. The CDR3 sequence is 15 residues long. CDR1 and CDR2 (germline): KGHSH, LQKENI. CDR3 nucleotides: TGTGCCAGCTCATTCGGGACTAGCGGGACCTACGAGCAGTACTTC. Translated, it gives CASSFGTSGTYEQYF. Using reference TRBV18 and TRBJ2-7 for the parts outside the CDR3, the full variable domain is NAGVMQNPRHLVRRRGQEARLRCSPMKGHSHVYWYRQLPEEGLKFMVYLQKENIIDESGMPKERFSAEFPKEGPSILRIQQVVRGDSAAYFCASSFGTSGTYEQYFGPGTRLTVT.

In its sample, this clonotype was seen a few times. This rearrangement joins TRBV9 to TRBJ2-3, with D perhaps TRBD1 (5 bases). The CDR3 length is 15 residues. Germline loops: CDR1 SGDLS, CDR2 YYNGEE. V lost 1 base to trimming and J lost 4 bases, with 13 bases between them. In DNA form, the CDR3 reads TGTGCCAGCAGCGTACCCCTGAAGGGGCCAGATACGCAGTATTTT. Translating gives CASSVPLKGPDTQYF.

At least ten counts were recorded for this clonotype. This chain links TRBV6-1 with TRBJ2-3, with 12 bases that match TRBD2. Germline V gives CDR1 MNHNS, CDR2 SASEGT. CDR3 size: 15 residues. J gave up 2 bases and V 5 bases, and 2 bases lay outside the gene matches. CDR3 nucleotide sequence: TGTGCCAGCAGTTGGACTAGCGGGGACACAGATACGCAGTATTTT. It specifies CASSWTSGDTDTQYF.

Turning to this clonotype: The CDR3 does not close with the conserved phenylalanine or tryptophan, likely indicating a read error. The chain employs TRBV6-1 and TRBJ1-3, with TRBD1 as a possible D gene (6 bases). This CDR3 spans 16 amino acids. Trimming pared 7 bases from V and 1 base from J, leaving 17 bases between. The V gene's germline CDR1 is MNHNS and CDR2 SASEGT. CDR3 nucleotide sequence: TGTGCCAGCACCCCATTGGGGGCTAGATCTGGAAACACCATATATTGT. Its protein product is CASTPLGARSGNTIYC.

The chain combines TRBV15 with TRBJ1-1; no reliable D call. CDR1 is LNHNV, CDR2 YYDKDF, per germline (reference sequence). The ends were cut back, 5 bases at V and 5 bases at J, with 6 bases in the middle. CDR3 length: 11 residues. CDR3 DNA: TGTGCCACCAGCGGATATACTGAAGCTTTCTTT. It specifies CATSGYTEAFF.

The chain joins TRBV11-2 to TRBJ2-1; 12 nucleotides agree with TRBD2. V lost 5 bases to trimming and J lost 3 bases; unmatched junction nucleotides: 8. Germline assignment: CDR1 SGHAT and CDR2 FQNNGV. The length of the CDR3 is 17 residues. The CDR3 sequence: CASSLGLAGGLYNEQFF. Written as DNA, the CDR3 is TGTGCCAGCAGCCTGGGACTAGCGGGTGGTCTCTACAATGAGCAGTTCTTC.

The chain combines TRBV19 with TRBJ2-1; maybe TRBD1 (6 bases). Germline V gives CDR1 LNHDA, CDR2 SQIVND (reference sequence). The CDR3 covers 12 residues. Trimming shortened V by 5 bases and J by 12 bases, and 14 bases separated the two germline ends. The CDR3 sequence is CASSQLRDMQFF. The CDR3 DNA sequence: TGTGCCAGTAGTCAACTCCGGGACATGCAGTTCTTC.

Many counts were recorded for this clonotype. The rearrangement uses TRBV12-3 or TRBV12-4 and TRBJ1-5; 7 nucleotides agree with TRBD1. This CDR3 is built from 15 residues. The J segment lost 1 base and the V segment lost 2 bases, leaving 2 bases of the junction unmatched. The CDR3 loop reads CASSLHRGSNQPQHF. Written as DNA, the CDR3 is TGTGCCAGCAGTTTACACAGGGGAAGCAATCAGCCCCAGCATTTT.

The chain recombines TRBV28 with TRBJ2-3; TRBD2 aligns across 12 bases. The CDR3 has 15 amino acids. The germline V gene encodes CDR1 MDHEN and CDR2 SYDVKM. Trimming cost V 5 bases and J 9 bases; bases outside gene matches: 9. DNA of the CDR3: TGTGCCAGCAGTGCCCTCCTGACTAGCGGGAGAACGCAGTATTTT. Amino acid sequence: CASSALLTSGRTQYF.

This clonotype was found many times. CDR3 DNA sequence: TGTGCCAGCAGCCAAGGGGACTTGAGGGCGAGCACTGAAGCTTTCTTT. Translation: CASSQGDLRASTEAFF. The V gene is TRBV3-1, the J gene TRBJ1-1, with a possible D match to TRBD1 (5 bases). Trimming shortened V by 1 base and J by 4 bases, and 16 bases separated the two germline ends. Germline V gene lookup returns CDR1 LGHDT and CDR2 YNNKEL (reference sequence). The CDR3 sequence is 16 residues long.

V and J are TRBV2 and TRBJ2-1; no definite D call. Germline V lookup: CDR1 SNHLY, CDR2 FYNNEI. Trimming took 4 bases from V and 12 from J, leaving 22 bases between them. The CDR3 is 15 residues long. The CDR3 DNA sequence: TGTGCCAGCAGTGCTAAGTCCCTATCCGGGCTCATGCAGTTCTTC. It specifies CASSAKSLSGLMQFF.

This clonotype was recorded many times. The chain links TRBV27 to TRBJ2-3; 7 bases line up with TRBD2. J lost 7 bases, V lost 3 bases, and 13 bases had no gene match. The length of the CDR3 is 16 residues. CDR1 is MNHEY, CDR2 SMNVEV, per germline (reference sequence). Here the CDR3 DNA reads TGTGCCAGCAGTTTCTACCGGGGCGGGAGTAGAAATACGCAGTATTTT. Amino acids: CASSFYRGGSRNTQYF.

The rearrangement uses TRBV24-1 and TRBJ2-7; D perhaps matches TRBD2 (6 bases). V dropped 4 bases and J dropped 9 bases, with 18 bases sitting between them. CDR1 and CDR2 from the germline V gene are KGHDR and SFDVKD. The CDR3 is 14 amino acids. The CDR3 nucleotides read TGTGCCACCAGTGACCCGGGACTCACAGAGAGGCAGTACTTC. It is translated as CATSDPGLTERQYF.

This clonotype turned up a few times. The CDR3 loop is CSARDPPNSLNTEAFF. CDR3 DNA: TGCAGTGCTAGAGACCCTCCAAATTCGTTGAACACTGAAGCTTTCTTT. The rearrangement links TRBV20-1 to TRBJ1-1; D is unclear. CDR1 is DFQATT, CDR2 SNEGSKA, per germline (reference sequence). The CDR3 extends over 16 amino acids. Trimming cost V 0 bases and J 0 bases, with 14 bases left between them.

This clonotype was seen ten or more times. CDR3 DNA sequence: TGTGCCAGCAGCCAAGAGCTAGGGGGGGCGTCCTACAATGAGCAGTTCTTC. Its translation: CASSQELGGASYNEQFF. This sequence joins TRBV4-2 and TRBJ2-1, with a weak D call TRBD2 (7 bases). Germline lookup yields CDR1 LGHNA and CDR2 YNFKEQ. The CDR3 is 17 amino acids. V gave up 0 bases and J gave up 1 base, with 13 bases separating them.

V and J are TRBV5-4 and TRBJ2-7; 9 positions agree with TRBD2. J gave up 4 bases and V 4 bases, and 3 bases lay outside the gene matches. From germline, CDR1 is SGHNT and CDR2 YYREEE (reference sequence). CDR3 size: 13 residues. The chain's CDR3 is CASSKREEYEQYF. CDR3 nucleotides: TGTGCCAGCAGCAAGCGGGAGGAGTACGAGCAGTACTTC. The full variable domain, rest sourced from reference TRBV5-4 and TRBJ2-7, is ETGVTQSPTHLIKTRGQQVTLRCSSQSGHNTVSWYQQALGQGPQFIFQYYREEENGRGNFPPRFSGLQFPNYSSELNVNALELDDSALYLCASSKREEYEQYFGPGTRLTVT.

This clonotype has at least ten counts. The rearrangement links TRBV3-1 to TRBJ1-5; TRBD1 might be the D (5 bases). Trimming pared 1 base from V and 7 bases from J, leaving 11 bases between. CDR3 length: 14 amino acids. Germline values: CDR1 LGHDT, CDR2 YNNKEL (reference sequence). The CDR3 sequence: CASSQGRGAQPQHF. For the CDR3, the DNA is TGTGCCAGCAGCCAAGGTAGAGGGGCACAGCCCCAGCATTTT. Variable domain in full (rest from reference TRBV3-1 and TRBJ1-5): DTAVSQTPKYLVTQMGNDKSIKCEQNLGHDTMYWYKQDSKKFLKIMFSYNNKELIINETVPNRFSPKSPDKAHLNLHINSLELGDSAVYFCASSQGRGAQPQHFGDGTRLSIL.

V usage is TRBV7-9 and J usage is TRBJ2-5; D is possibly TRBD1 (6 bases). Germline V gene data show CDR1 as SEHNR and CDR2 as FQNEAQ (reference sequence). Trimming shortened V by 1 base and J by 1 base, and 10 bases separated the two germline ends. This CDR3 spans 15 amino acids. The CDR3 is CASSLVSGVQETQYF. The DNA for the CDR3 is TGTGCCAGCAGCTTAGTGTCAGGGGTCCAAGAGACCCAGTACTTC.

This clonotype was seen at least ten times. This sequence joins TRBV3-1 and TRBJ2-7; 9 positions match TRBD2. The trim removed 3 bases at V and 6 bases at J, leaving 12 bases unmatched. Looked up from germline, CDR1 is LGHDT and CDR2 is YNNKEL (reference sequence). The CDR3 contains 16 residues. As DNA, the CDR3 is TGTGCCAGCAGCCACACCGGGACTAGCCCCTCGGGCGAGCAGTACTTC. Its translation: CASSHTGTSPSGEQYF.

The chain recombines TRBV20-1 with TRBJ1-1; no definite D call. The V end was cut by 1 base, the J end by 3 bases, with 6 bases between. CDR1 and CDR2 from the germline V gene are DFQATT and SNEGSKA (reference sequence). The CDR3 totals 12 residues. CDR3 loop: CSARGGYTEAFF. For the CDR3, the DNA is TGCAGTGCTAGAGGAGGGTACACTGAAGCTTTCTTT.

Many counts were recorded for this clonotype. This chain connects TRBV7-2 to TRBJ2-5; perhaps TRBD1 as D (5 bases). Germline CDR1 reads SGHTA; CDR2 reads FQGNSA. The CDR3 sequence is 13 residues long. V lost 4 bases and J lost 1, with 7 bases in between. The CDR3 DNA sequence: TGTGCCAGCAGCTACAGGACCCAAGAGACCCAGTACTTC. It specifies CASSYRTQETQYF.

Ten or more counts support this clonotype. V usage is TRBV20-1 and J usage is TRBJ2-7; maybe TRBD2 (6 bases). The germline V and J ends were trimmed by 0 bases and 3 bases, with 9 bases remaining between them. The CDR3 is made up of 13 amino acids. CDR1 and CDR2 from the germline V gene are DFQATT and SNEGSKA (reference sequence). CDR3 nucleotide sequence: TGCAGTGCTAGAGATAGACTAGTCTACGAGCAGTACTTC. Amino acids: CSARDRLVYEQYF.